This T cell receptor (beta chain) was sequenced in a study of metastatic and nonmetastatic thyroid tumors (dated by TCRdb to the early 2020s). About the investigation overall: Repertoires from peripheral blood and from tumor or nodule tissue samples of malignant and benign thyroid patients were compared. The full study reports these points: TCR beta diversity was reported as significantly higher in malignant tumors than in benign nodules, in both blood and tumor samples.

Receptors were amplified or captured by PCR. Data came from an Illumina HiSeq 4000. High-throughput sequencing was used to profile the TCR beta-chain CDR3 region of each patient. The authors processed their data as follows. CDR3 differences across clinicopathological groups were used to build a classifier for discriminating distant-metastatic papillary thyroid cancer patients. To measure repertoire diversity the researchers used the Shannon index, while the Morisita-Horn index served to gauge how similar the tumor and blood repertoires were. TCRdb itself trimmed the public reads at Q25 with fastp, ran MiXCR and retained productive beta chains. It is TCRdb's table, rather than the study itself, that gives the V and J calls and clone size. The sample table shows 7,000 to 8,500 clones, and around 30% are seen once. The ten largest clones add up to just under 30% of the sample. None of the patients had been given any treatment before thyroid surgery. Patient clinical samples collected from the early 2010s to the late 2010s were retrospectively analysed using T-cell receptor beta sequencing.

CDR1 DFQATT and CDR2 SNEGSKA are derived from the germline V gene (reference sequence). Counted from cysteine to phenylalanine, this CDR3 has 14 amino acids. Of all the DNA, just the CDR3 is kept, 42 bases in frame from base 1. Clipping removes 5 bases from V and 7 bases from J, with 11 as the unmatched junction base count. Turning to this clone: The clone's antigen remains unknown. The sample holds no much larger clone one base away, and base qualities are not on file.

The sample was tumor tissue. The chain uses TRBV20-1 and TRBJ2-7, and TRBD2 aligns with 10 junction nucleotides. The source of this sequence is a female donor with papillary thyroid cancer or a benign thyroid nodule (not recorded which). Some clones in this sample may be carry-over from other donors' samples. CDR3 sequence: CSAPWGNSGREQYF. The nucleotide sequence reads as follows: TGCAGTGCTCCTTGGGGGAATAGCGGGAGGGAGCAGTACTTC.